Sequencing of this T cell receptor (beta chain) was carried out in a study of spatial heterogeneity in lung cancer. A single record per CDR3 protein comes from TCRdb applying MiXCR to the 5' RACE reads. The sample carries 1,500 to 2,000 distinct CDR3 sequences, less than 15% recorded once. CDR1 and CDR2 from the germline V gene are LGHDT and YNNKEL (reference sequence). V was shortened by 1 base and J by 0 bases, with 13 bases between the two germline ends. The length of the CDR3 is 17 residues. Described time point: sample taken at primary tumor resection. This clonotype was sampled from a male donor with early-stage non-small cell lung cancer. V usage is TRBV3-1 and J usage is TRBJ1-3; no clear D gene. Here the sequenced sample was normal lung tissue next to the tumor, taken at surgery. CDR3 nucleotides: TGTGCCAGCAGCCAAGTTACGGTACCTAACTCTGGAAACACCATATATTTT. Protein product: CASSQVTVPNSGNTIYF.